The entry that follows covers one T cell receptor (beta chain) sequence. This sample's time point: baseline, week 1 (first vaccination visit). This sample's treatment: pre-vaccination baseline after standard-of-care therapy. The data derive from a study of a mutant IDH1 vaccine in newly diagnosed glioma. Repertoires were generated with immunoSEQ multiplex PCR, while TCRdb's copy carries only in-frame clones and drops some. This repertoire shows 85,000 to 100,000 clones, 80% found once; its top ten account for 7.5%. V shed 3 bases, J shed 8 bases, and the junction held 4 bases outside the gene matches. The CDR3 is 13 residues long. CDR1 is MDHEN and CDR2 is SYDVKM in the germline V gene.

This receptor was identified in a man in his forties with glioma. The chain is built from TRBV28 and TRBJ1-3; TRBD1 aligns across 7 bases. The sample in question was PBMCs, obtained from a glioma patient treated with radiotherapy, temozolomide or both. CDR3 sequence (DNA): TGTGCCAGCAGTTTCGACAGGGAGTACACCATATATTTT. Its translation is CASSFDREYTIYF.